This T cell receptor beta chain was documented in a study of control samples from healthy donors and cancer patients. This clone was detected many times. Trimming removed 5 bases at V and 0 bases at J, with 17 bases between. Germline V gene sequence: CDR1 SGHNT, CDR2 YYREEE (reference sequence). The CDR3 contains 16 residues. The method was immunoSEQ multiplex PCR; TCRdb's version includes in-frame clones alone and lacks a portion of them. This sample carries 150,000 to 200,000 clones, more than 90% of them seen once, and the ten largest clones take 2% to 2.5%. J is TRBJ1-1 and V is TRBV5-4, with D perhaps TRBD1 (6 bases). The clonotype originates from a woman between 40 and 50 years old in good health. The sample comprised blood. The CDR3 sequence is CASSYRQGTMNTEAFF. Written as DNA, the CDR3 is TGTGCCAGCAGTTACCGTCAGGGGACCATGAACACTGAAGCTTTCTTT.